This T cell receptor (delta chain) was identified in a study of gamma-delta chains in newborns, infants, children. For the study at large: Innate gammadelta T cells reportedly expand polyclonally right after birth, driven by microbial exposure, per the title.

V lost 2 bases to trimming and J lost 0 bases, with 6 bases between them. Germline loops: CDR1 NSMFDY, CDR2 ISSIKDK. The CDR3 is 15 residues long. TCRdb re-called clones from the reads using CATT. The sample gives some 2,500 delta-chain clones, around 1% of which show up once; around 25% is in the top ten. The TCR was taken from a child who was a newborn, infant or young child, either healthy, febrile or measles-vaccinated (not recorded which). This sequence joins TRAV29/DV5 and TRDJ3; a possible D gene is TRDD3 (5 bases). Sequenced sample: blood. In DNA form, the CDR3 reads TGTGCAGCAAGGGGGAGCTCCTGGGACACCCGACAGATGTTTTTC. Translation gives CAARGSSWDTRQMFF.